This entry lists 23 T cell receptor beta chains sequenced from one sample in a study of T cells in Graves' hyperthyroidism and ophthalmopathy. Template material for amplifying TCR beta CDR3 regions consisted of RNA transcripts. Using the HTBI primer set, a first-round RT-PCR was run on the TCR CDR3. TCRdb processed the multiplex PCR reads anew with MiXCR; each CDR3 protein has one entry. The sample gives nearly 750,000 distinct CDR3 sequences, around 40% of which show up once; around 32% is in the top ten. Input material: blood. These receptor sequences come from a woman between 40 and 55 years old with Graves' hyperthyroidism.

The gene calls are TRBV4-1 and TRBJ1-5, with D perhaps matching TRBD1 (5 bases). CDR3 length: 16 residues. Germline CDR1 MGHRA, CDR2 YSYEKL. Trimming removed 1 base at V and 0 bases at J, with 10 bases between. Here the CDR3 DNA reads TGCGCCAGCAGCCAAGGTATGGGGGATAGCAATCAGCCCCAGCATTTT. Translating it yields CASSQGMGDSNQPQHF.

With regard to this clonotype: The junction departs from the called germline gene at one end, perhaps through a read error. The genes are TRBV10-3 and TRBJ2-6; perhaps TRBD1 as D (6 bases). The CDR3 has 14 residues. Germline V gene data show CDR1 as ENHRY and CDR2 as SYGVKD. The CDR3 spells CSIRGAAGADVLTF. In DNA form, the CDR3 reads TGTTCCATCAGGGGCGCCGCTGGGGCCGACGTCCTGACTTTC.

The V call is TRBV11-2, the J call TRBJ2-5; 7 bases fit TRBD2. The J call may be mistaken, given a closer DNA end match to TRBJ2-1. Germline V lookup: CDR1 SGHAT, CDR2 FQNNGV. The CDR3 spans 15 residues. The CDR3 DNA reads as TGTGCCAGCAGCCGGAGCGGGGATCAGTATGGTGAGCAGTTCTTC. Its translation is CASSRSGDQYGEQFF.

This clonotype was counted between two and nine times. The rearrangement uses TRBV7-9 and TRBJ2-5; D is possibly TRBD2 (6 bases). The CDR3 contains 15 residues. Between the trimmed V and J ends, which lost 5 bases and 2 bases, there was a span of 15 bases. The germline gives CDR1 SEHNR, CDR2 FQNEAQ (reference sequence). The DNA for the CDR3 is TGTGCCAGCAGCCCGGACCCGGAGGGGCAAGAGACCCAGTACTTC. This codes for CASSPDPEGQETQYF.

This clonotype appeared many times. CDR3 sequence reads: CASTKTSPFSEQYF. The CDR3 DNA follows: TGTGCCAGCACCAAGACCTCCCCATTTTCCGAGCAGTACTTC. The genes are TRBV2 and TRBJ2-7; no clear D. Looked up from germline, CDR1 is SNHLY and CDR2 is FYNNEI. Trimming left V 7 bases short and J 6 bases short, with 19 bases between. There are 14 residues in the CDR3. Full variable domain (outside the CDR3, taken from reference TRBV2 and TRBJ2-7): EPEVTQTPSHQVTQMGQEVILRCVPISNHLYFYWYRQILGQKVEFLVSFYNNEISEKSEIFDDQFSVERPDGSNFTLKIRSTKLEDSAMYFCASTKTSPFSEQYFGPGTRLTVT.

This clonotype turned up a few times. This chain joins TRBV6-5 and TRBJ1-1, with 7 bases that match TRBD1. V was pared by 2 bases and J by 7 bases, with 13 bases of the junction left unmatched. Germline lookup yields CDR1 MNHEY and CDR2 SVGAGI. There are 16 residues in the CDR3. The CDR3, as DNA: TGTGCCAGCAGTTACACCGGACAGGCGGTAAAACTTGAAGCTTTCTTT. Its translation: CASSYTGQAVKLEAFF.

On this clonotype itself: An end of the junction does not agree with germline; a read error may underlie this. V and J are TRBV10-3 and TRBJ1-1, with TRBD1 matching 9 bases. The germline V gene encodes CDR1 ENHRY and CDR2 SYGVKD. The CDR3 runs 15 residues. Written as DNA, the CDR3 is TGTGCCAGCAGTCAAGACAGGGGGTCTTACCCTGAAGCTTTCTTT. Translating gives CASSQDRGSYPEAFF.

Notes on this clonotype: This may stem from a read error, because a much larger clone lies one nucleotide away. This chain connects TRBV29-1 to TRBJ2-7; perhaps D is TRBD1 or TRBD2 (5 bases each). The V gene's germline CDR1 is SQVTM and CDR2 ANQGSEA. The CDR3 is 12 residues long. V was pared by 7 bases and J by 9 bases, with 19 bases between. The CDR3 region has the DNA TGCAGCGCCACGGGACGGGCCGGCGGGCAGTACTTC. It codes for CSATGRAGGQYF.

This rearrangement joins TRBV12-5 to TRBJ2-2, with 8 bases aligning to TRBD1. The CDR3 runs to 15 residues. Germline CDR1 and CDR2: LGHNT and FRNRAP. Here the CDR3 reads CASRKNRGITGELFF. CDR3 DNA sequence: TGTGCCAGCAGAAAGAACAGGGGGATCACCGGGGAGCTGTTTTTT.

The genes are TRBV12-3 or TRBV12-4 and TRBJ2-7; a weak D match, TRBD2 (6 bases). The CDR3 spans 15 residues. V was pared by 2 bases and J by 2 bases, with 13 bases between. CDR3 residues: CASSLWGGNPYEQYF. In nucleotides, the CDR3 is TGTGCCAGCAGTTTATGGGGAGGTAATCCCTACGAGCAGTACTTC.

The J gene is TRBJ2-2, the V gene TRBV19, with 7 bases identical to TRBD2. V was clipped by 7 bases and J by 2 bases; unmatched bases: 7. The CDR3 extends over 15 amino acids. Germline loops: CDR1 LNHDA, CDR2 SQIVND (reference sequence). CDR3 protein: CASMAGTKNTGELFF. For the CDR3, the DNA is TGTGCCAGTATGGCCGGGACTAAAAACACCGGGGAGCTGTTTTTT.

The chain combines TRBV5-6 with TRBJ1-1; possible D gene TRBD1, 5 bases. The CDR3 spans 14 residues. The V gene lost 2 bases and the J gene lost 1 base, with 9 bases spanning the gap. Germline V gene lookup returns CDR1 SGHDT and CDR2 YYEEEE. CDR3 loop: CASSLSGANTEAFF. As DNA, the CDR3 is TGTGCCAGCAGCTTAAGCGGGGCGAACACTGAAGCTTTCTTT. The full variable domain, its missing parts supplied by reference TRBV5-6 and TRBJ1-1, is DAGVTQSPTHLIKTRGQQVTLRCSPKSGHDTVSWYQQALGQGPQFIFQYYEEEERQRGNFPDRFSGHQFPNYSSELNVNALLLGDSALYLCASSLSGANTEAFFGQGTRLTVV.

At least ten counts were recorded for this clonotype. The rearrangement uses TRBV4-2 and TRBJ2-7, with D tentatively TRBD1 or TRBD2 (6 bases each). Germline-derived CDR1 and CDR2 are LGHNA and YNFKEQ. The length of the CDR3 is 15 residues. Trimming took 8 bases from V and 2 from J, leaving 19 bases between them. The CDR3 here is CASGGGTLRTYEQYF. The CDR3 bases are TGTGCCAGCGGAGGGGGTACTCTTAGAACCTACGAGCAGTACTTC.

In the case of this clonotype: Possible read error: a much larger clone is one base away. The chain has TRBV13 and TRBJ2-5; 11 bases match TRBD2. The CDR3 is made up of 16 amino acids. Germline V gene sequence: CDR1 PRHDT, CDR2 FYEKMQ (reference sequence). CDR3 bases: TGTGGCAGCAGCGCCTCGGGACTAGCGGTCGAAGAGACCCAGTACTTC. As protein: CGSSASGLAVEETQYF.

This clonotype was detected ten times or more. The chain has TRBV19 and TRBJ1-6; D is undetermined. Germline V lookup: CDR1 LNHDA, CDR2 SQIVND (reference sequence). V gave up 5 bases and J gave up 8 bases, with 13 bases separating them. The CDR3 covers 14 residues. The CDR3 bases are TGTGCCAGTAGTGAGGCACGGTATGATTCACCCCTCCACTTT. Translation: CASSEARYDSPLHF.

This clonotype has ten or more counts. V usage is TRBV9 and J usage is TRBJ2-2; tentative D call: TRBD2 (7 bases). The V and J ends lost 4 bases and 3 bases respectively, with 13 bases between them. Germline lookup yields CDR1 SGDLS and CDR2 YYNGEE. The CDR3 extends over 15 amino acids. CDR3 in DNA: TGTGCCAGCAGCCCCAGGGGAGGGGACACCGGGGAGCTGTTTTTT. It translates to CASSPRGGDTGELFF.

For this clonotype: Since no conserved phenylalanine or tryptophan closes the CDR3, a read error is the likely cause. This sequence joins TRBV7-9 and TRBJ1-1; D remains ambiguous. This CDR3 has 13 amino acids. The ends were cut back, 4 bases at V and 7 bases at J, with 13 bases in the middle. The germline gives CDR1 SEHNR, CDR2 FQNEAQ (reference sequence). Here the CDR3 reads CASSSTGDDEAFS. The DNA of the CDR3 is TGTGCCAGCAGCTCCACCGGAGACGATGAAGCTTTCTCT.

The gene calls are TRBV15 and TRBJ1-2; D is uncertain. V was cut by 3 bases and J by 1 base, with 12 bases left in between. CDR3 length: 15 amino acids. Germline V gene lookup returns CDR1 LNHNV and CDR2 YYDKDF (reference sequence). CDR3 nucleotide sequence: TGTGCCACCAGCAGTTTCCGACCGATTAACTATGGCTACACCTTC. This gives the protein CATSSFRPINYGYTF.

This chain connects TRBV11-1 to TRBJ1-1; D is unresolved. The germline V and J ends were trimmed by 1 base and 6 bases, with 12 bases remaining between them. Germline values: CDR1 SGHAT, CDR2 FQDESV (reference sequence). This CDR3 contains 14 residues. CDR3 protein: CASSLGLEWAEAFF. CDR3 sequence (DNA): TGTGCCAGCAGCTTAGGACTGGAATGGGCTGAAGCTTTCTTT.

The V gene is TRBV20-1, the J gene TRBJ1-2; no clear D gene. The germline CDR1 and CDR2 sequences are DFQATT and SNEGSKA (reference sequence). The CDR3 extends over 11 amino acids. The V and J ends lost 4 bases and 6 bases respectively, with 9 bases between them. This chain's CDR3 is CSATGLDGYTF. Written as DNA, the CDR3 is TGCAGTGCTACCGGGCTTGATGGCTACACCTTC.

The table lists this clonotype with many counts. The chain uses TRBV20-1 and TRBJ2-5, with 7 bases matching TRBD2. CDR1 DFQATT and CDR2 SNEGSKA come from the germline V gene (reference sequence). Losses at the gene ends were 1 base for V and 2 bases for J; bases not matched to a gene: 4. The CDR3 contains 14 residues. CDR3 loop: CSARVGTTQETQYF. The CDR3 DNA sequence: TGCAGTGCTAGAGTCGGGACTACGCAAGAGACCCAGTACTTC.

The V call is TRBV24-1, the J call TRBJ1-2, with 8 bases that match TRBD1. The CDR3 runs to 15 residues. V lost 6 bases, J lost 7 bases, and 12 bases stayed unmatched. The germline gives CDR1 KGHDR, CDR2 SFDVKD. Here the CDR3 reads CATSYSVQGARGYTF. CDR3 in DNA: TGTGCCACCAGTTACTCGGTCCAGGGGGCGCGTGGCTACACCTTC.

This clonotype was detected a few times. V usage is TRBV15 and J usage is TRBJ1-2; D is possibly TRBD1 (5 bases). The CDR3 has 15 residues. Looked up from germline, CDR1 is LNHNV and CDR2 is YYDKDF (reference sequence). Trimming stripped 0 bases from V and 4 bases from J, with 12 bases between. CDR3 in DNA: TGTGCCACCAGCAGAGATCTTGGCCAGGGCTATGGCTACACCTTC. Residues: CATSRDLGQGYGYTF.